A selection of T cell receptor beta chains follows, all from one sample in a study of cytomegalovirus exposure and HLA in healthy donors. Generated by immunoSEQ multiplex PCR, the TCRdb table keeps only in-frame clones and is missing some. The data show 200,000 to 300,000 clones, just under 85% seen once. Sequenced: PBMCs. Receptor source: a woman aged 40 to 50 in good health and CMV-seropositive. Each CDR3 is given with its conserved first and last residue. The D gene is left open where the match is weak. Size is omitted from some rows. Given values are once, few, many or a class for expanded clones.

cdr3_aa	cdr3_nt	v_call	clone_size	j_call	d_call
CASSLEREGQSEQYF	TGTGCCAGCAGCTTAGAGCGGGAGGGCCAGAGCGAGCAGTACTTC	TRBV11-3	-	TRBJ2-7	TRBD2
CASSPRLAGGVYEQYF	TGTGCCAGCAGCCCGCGACTAGCGGGAGGAGTCTACGAGCAGTACTTC	TRBV9	once	TRBJ2-7	TRBD2
CSGRTGSDEQFF	TGCAGCGGCCGGACTGGGAGCGATGAGCAGTTCTTC	TRBV29-1	-	TRBJ2-1	-
CASSERLAGVEQYF	TGTGCCAGCAGTGAACGCCTAGCGGGAGTAGAGCAGTACTTC	TRBV2	-	TRBJ2-5	TRBD2
CAATGGITYEQYF	TGTGCCGCTACGGGCGGGATTACCTACGAGCAGTACTTC	TRBV6-5	-	TRBJ2-7	-
CASSFGQFYGYTF	TGTGCCAGCAGTTTTGGACAATTCTATGGCTACACCTTC	TRBV27	-	TRBJ1-2	-
CASSQVRNSYNEQFF	TGCGCCAGCAGCCAAGTGCGTAACTCCTACAATGAGCAGTTCTTC	TRBV4-3	-	TRBJ2-1	-
CASSLASLGQGVSGYTF	TGTGCCAGCAGCTTAGCCTCCTTGGGGCAGGGGGTTAGCGGCTACACCTTC	TRBV7-8	-	TRBJ1-2	TRBD1
CASSLGETPGNEQFF	TGCGCCAGCAGCTTGGGGGAGACTCCTGGCAATGAGCAGTTCTTC	TRBV5-1	-	TRBJ2-1	-
CASSLSVSGLGVGEQYF	TGTGCCAGCAGCTTATCCGTGTCCGGGCTCGGGGTCGGCGAGCAGTACTTC	TRBV7-9	-	TRBJ2-7	-
CASSQDGLAGGTDTQYF	TGCGCCAGCAGCCAAGATGGACTAGCGGGAGGCACAGATACGCAGTATTTT	TRBV4-1	-	TRBJ2-3	TRBD2
CASSTGVWSNEQFF	TGCGCCAGCAGCACAGGGGTTTGGAGCAATGAGCAGTTCTTC	TRBV5-1	-	TRBJ2-1	TRBD1
CASSLRRSGSSNTGELFF	TGTGCCAGCAGCTTAAGACGCAGCGGGAGCTCGAACACCGGGGAGCTGTTTTTT	TRBV7-9	-	TRBJ2-2	TRBD2
CASQKEGAGNEQYF	TGTGCCAGCCAAAAGGAGGGGGCGGGCAACGAGCAGTACTTC	TRBV9	-	TRBJ2-7	-
CSVRLAGDTGELFF	TGCAGCGTTCGCCTAGCGGGGGACACCGGGGAGCTGTTTTTT	TRBV29-1	-	TRBJ2-2	TRBD2
CAWKASGRLEDTQYF	TGTGCCTGGAAAGCTAGCGGGAGACTTGAGGATACGCAGTATTTT	TRBV30	-	TRBJ2-3	TRBD2
CASSLPLPTGQFF	TGTGCCAGCAGCTTACCGCTCCCAACGGGGCAGTTCTTC	TRBV5-6	-	TRBJ2-1	-
CASSDSGSSTDTQYF	TGTGCCAGCAGCGATAGCGGGTCTAGCACAGATACGCAGTATTTT	TRBV11-3	-	TRBJ2-3	TRBD2
CASRAGTSSREQYF	TGTGCCAGCAGAGCCGGGACTAGCAGTCGCGAGCAGTACTTC	TRBV7-2	-	TRBJ2-7	TRBD2
CASSLDRVQQSTF	TGTGCCAGCAGCTTAGATCGTGTCCAACAGTCCACCTTC	TRBV11-2	-	TRBJ1-2	-
CASSSGRDGIGQYF	TGTGCCAGCAGCTCGGGGAGGGATGGTATCGGGCAGTACTTC	TRBV5-5	-	TRBJ2-7	TRBD2
CASSYAGGDDDIQYF	TGTGCCAGCAGTTACGCGGGGGGCGACGATGACATTCAGTACTTC	TRBV6-6	-	TRBJ2-4	TRBD2
CATSRAPLAGGPYNEQFF	TGTGCCACCAGCAGAGCCCCCTTAGCGGGAGGGCCCTACAATGAGCAGTTCTTC	TRBV15	-	TRBJ2-1	TRBD2
CASSFPGTGGRETQYF	TGTGCCAGCAGCTTCCCCGGGACAGGGGGCCGGGAGACCCAGTACTTC	TRBV7-9	-	TRBJ2-5	TRBD1
CASSPTGMEAFF	TGCGCCAGCAGCCCTACGGGAATGGAAGCTTTCTTT	TRBV5-1	once	TRBJ1-1	-
CASSEFTSGREYTGELFF	TGTGCCAGCAGTGAATTTACTAGCGGGAGGGAGTACACCGGGGAGCTGTTTTTT	TRBV25-1	-	TRBJ2-2	TRBD2
CASSPVGGGIQYF	TGTGCCAGCAGCCCCGTGGGGGGGGGCATTCAGTACTTC	TRBV14	-	TRBJ2-4	TRBD2
CASSRTSGSSYEQYF	TGCGCCAGCAGTCGGACTAGCGGGAGCTCCTACGAGCAGTACTTC	TRBV5-1	-	TRBJ2-7	TRBD2
CASSWTGNNQPQHF	TGTGCCAGCAGTTGGACAGGGAACAATCAGCCCCAGCATTTT	TRBV28	-	TRBJ1-5	TRBD1